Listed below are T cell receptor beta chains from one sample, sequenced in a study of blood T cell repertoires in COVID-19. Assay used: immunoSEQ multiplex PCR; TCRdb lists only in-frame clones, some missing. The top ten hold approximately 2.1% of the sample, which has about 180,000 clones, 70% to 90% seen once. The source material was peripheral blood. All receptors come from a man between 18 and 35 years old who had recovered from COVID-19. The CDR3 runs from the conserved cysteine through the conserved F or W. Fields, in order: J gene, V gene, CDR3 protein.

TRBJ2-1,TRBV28,CASRGVSSYNEQFF
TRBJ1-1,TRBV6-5,CASKMGQGAGTEAFF
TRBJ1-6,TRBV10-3,CAIRGTGNSPLHF
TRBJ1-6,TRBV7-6,CASSPRTEDNSPLHF
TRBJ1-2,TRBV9,CASSPGGGQGYGYTF
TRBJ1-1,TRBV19,CASSLGTGIFGTEAFF
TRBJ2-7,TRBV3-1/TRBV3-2,CASSQDKGGREQYF
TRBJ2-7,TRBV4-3,CASSQAAGIHEQYF
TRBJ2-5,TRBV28,CASRDIYQETQYF
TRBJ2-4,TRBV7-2,CASSQKGKNIQYF
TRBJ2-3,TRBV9,CASSADRGIDTQYF
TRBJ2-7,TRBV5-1,CASSHVQGARDEQYF
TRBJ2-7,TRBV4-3,CASSQDWPTYEQYF
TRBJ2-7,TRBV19,CASSIMQGAYEQYF
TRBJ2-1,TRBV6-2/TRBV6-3,CASSYSQGGQFF
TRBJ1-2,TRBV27,CASSRTGGANYGYTF
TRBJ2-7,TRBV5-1,CASSTGDYRTYEQYF
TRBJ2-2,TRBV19,CAIWTSGSGDTGELFF
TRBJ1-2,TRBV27,CASSLEGRSDYGYTF
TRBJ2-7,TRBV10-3,CAIGDEGRSYEQYF
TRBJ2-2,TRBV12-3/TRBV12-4,CASSLSYTGELFF
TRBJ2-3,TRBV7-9,CASSPLLRSAGTDTQYF
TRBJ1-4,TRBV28,CASTSGTGGLREKLFF
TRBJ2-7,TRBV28,CASSFTGWDRAYEQYF
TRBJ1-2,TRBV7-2,CASSSGEGPPIYGYTF
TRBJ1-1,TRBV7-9,CASSGRDRRSFF
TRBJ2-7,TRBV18,CASSRGGVQEAEQYF
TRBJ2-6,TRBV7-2,CAEDGTSGLSGANVLTF
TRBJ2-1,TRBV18,CASSILDEQFF
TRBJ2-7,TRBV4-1,CASSQFPGLAGWYEQYF
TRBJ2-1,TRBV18,CASSRGVYNEQFF
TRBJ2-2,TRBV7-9,CASSLGLAENTGELFF
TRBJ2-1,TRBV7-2,CASSLTLAGNEQFF
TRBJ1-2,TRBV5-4,CASSLGGNDGYTF
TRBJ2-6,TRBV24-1,CATSDRDRAGANVLTF
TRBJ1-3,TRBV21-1,CASSNGWSSGNTIYF
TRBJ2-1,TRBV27,CASSFGLYNEQFF
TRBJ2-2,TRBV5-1,CASSYRSGTGNTGELFF
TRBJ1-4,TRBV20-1,CSRRLREKLFF